This T cell receptor (beta chain) was identified in a study of T-cell reconstitution after alpha-beta-depleted transplantation in children (dated by TCRdb to 2016 to 2018). The study in broad terms: T-cell immune reconstitution after TCRalphabeta/CD19-depleted allogeneic hematopoietic cell transplantation in children was quantitatively tracked in the study by means of TCR repertoire profiling. Study-wide findings and limitations: Hyperexpanded clone frequencies declined over subsequent months; after one year, T-cell counts and TCRbeta diversity were mostly attributed to newly produced T cells. The apparently early recovery of alphabetaT-cell counts about two months after transplant reportedly depended on only several hundred rapidly expanded clones that came from non-depleted graft cells. In some patients, the high TCRbeta diversity seen at day 60 was put down to recipient T cells and intrathymic progenitors that had survived conditioning.

The treatment or condition label here, explained by the study, means: allogeneic hematopoietic cell transplantation with graft depleted of TCRalphabeta T cells and CD19 B cells. The children who served as transplant recipients had been given grafts of TCRalphabeta/CD19-depleted allogeneic hematopoietic cells. Libraries were built with PCR. The instrument given in TCRdb is Illumina HiSeq 2500. Molecular barcoding was employed in the preparation of TCR libraries, with unique molecular identifiers being used to normalize TCRbeta repertoire quantification. In TCRdb, the public reads were trimmed at Q25 with fastp and aligned with MiXCR, with productive beta chains retained. Rows with a matching CDR3 protein are joined into one entry that keeps the most common DNA and genes. This sample holds approximately 47,000 distinct CDR3 sequences; 52% were observed only once. The top ten clones comprise around two fifths of the sample.

Via the germline V gene, CDR1 is SGHTA and CDR2 FQGTGA. V is clipped by 4 bases and J by 4 bases, and the sequence between their germline boundaries is 17 bases long. Its CDR3 holds 16 amino acids, cysteine through phenylalanine. Left in the record is the CDR3 DNA by itself, 48 bases read in frame from the first base. This clonotype was picked up a small number of times. Its antigen remains unidentified. No base qualities exist here, and no much larger clone lies one base off it. The sequence is built from TRBV7-3 and TRBJ2-1; possibly the D gene is TRBD1, per 5 matching bases. Sample: peripheral blood, taken before TCRalphabeta/CD19-depleted stem cell transplant. This receptor was obtained from a boy less than two years old with SCID, due to receive a stem cell transplant. The nucleotides read TGTGCCAGCAGCTCCTTAGGACAAGCGAAATACAATGAGCAGTTCTTC. Translation gives CASSSLGQAKYNEQFF.